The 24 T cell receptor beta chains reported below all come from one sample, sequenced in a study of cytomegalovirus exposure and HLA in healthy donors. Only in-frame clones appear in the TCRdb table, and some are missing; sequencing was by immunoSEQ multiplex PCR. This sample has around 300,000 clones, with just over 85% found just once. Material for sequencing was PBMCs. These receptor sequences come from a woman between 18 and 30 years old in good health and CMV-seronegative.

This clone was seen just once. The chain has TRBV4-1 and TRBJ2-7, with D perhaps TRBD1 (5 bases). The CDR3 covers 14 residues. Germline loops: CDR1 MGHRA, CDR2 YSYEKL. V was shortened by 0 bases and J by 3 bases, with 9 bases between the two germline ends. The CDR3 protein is CASSQEDRYYEQYF. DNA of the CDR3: TGCGCCAGCAGCCAAGAAGACAGATACTACGAGCAGTACTTC.

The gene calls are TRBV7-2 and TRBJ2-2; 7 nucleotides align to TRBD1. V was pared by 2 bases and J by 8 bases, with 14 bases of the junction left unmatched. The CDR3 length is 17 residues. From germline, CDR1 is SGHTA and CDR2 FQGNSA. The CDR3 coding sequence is TGTGCCAGCAGCTTATACGACAGGGTATATTCCGCTGGGGAGCTGTTTTTT. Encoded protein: CASSLYDRVYSAGELFF.

The CDR3: CATLLRQSSYNSPLHF. The CDR3 DNA reads as TGTGCCACCCTTCTCAGACAGAGCTCCTATAATTCACCCCTCCACTTT. This rearrangement joins TRBV19 to TRBJ1-6, with TRBD1 as a possible D gene (5 bases). CDR1 and CDR2 from the germline V gene are LNHDA and SQIVND (reference sequence). This CDR3 has 16 amino acids. Trimming took off 10 bases at V and 0 bases at J, with 16 bases between the two ends.

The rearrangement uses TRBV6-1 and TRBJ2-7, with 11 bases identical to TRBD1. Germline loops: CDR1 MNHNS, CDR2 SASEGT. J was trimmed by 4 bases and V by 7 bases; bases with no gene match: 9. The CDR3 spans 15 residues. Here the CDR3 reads CASTDGQGANYEQYF. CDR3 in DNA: TGTGCCAGCACCGACGGACAGGGGGCTAATTACGAGCAGTACTTC.

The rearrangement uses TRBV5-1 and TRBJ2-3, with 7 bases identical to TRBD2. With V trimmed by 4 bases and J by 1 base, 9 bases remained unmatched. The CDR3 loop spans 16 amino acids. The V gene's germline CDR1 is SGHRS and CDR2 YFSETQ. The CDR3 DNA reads TGCGCCAGCAGCCCCGGGTGGGAGGGTCGCACAGATACGCAGTATTTT. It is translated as CASSPGWEGRTDTQYF.

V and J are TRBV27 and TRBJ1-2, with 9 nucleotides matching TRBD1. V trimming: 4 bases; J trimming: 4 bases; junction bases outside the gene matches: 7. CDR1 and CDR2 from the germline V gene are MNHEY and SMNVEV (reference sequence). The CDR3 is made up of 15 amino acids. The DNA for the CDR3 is TGTGCCAGCAGTTCCCGGGACAGGGTAGCCTATGGCTACACCTTC. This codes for CASSSRDRVAYGYTF.

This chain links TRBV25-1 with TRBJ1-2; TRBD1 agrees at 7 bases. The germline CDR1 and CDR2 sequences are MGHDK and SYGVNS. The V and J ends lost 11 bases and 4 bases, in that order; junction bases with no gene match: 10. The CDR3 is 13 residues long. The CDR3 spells CAAETGSPYGYTF. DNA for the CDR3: TGTGCCGCGGAGACAGGGAGTCCCTATGGCTACACCTTC.

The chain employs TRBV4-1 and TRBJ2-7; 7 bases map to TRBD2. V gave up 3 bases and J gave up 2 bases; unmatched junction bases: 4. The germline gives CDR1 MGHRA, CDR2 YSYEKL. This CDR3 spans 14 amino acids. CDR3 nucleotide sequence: TGCGCCAGCAGCCAGTTGGCGGGGGCCTACGAGCAGTACTTC. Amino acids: CASSQLAGAYEQYF.

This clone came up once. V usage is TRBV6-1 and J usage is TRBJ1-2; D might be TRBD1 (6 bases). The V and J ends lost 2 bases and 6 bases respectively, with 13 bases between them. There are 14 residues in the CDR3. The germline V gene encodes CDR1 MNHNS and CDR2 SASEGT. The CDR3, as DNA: TGTGCCAGCAGTGAATACAGGGCCTTGGATGGCTACACCTTC. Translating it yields CASSEYRALDGYTF.

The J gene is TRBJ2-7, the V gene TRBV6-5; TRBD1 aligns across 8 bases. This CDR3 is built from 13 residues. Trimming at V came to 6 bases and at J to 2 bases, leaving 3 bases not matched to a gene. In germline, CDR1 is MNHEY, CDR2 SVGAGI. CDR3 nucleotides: TGTGCCAGCAGGGACAGGGTACCCTACGAGCAGTACTTC. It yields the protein CASRDRVPYEQYF.

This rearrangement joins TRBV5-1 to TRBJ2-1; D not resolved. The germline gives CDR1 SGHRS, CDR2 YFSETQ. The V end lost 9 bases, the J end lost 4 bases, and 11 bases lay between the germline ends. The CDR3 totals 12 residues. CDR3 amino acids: CATTGAYNEQFF. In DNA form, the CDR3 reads TGCGCCACCACCGGAGCATACAATGAGCAGTTCTTC.

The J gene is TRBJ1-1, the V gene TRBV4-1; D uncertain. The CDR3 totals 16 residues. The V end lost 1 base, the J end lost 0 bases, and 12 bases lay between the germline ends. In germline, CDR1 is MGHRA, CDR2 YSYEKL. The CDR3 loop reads CASSQGAPPMNTEAFF. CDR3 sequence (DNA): TGCGCCAGCAGCCAAGGGGCACCCCCCATGAACACTGAAGCTTTCTTT.

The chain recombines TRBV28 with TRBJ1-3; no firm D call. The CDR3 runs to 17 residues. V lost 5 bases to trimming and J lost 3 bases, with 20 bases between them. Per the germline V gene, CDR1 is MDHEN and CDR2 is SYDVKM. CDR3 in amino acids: CASSPPDLRKGGNTIYF. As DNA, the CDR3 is TGTGCCAGCAGTCCCCCGGACTTAAGGAAAGGTGGAAACACCATATATTTT.

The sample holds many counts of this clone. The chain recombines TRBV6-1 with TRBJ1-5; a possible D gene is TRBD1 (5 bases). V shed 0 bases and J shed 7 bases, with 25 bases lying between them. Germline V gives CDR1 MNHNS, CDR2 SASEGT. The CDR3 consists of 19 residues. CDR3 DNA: TGTGCCAGCAGTGAAGCCTTACGAACCATCAGGGTCTTGGGCCAGCCCCAGCATTTT. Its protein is CASSEALRTIRVLGQPQHF.

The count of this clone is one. The CDR3 nucleotides are TGTGCCATCAGTCCGTATAGCAATCAGCCCCAGCATTTT. Translated: CAISPYSNQPQHF. V is TRBV10-3 and J is TRBJ1-5, with D unclear. Germline CDR1 and CDR2: ENHRY and SYGVKD. Trimming removed 5 bases from V and 0 bases from J, with 5 bases in between. The CDR3 is 13 residues long.

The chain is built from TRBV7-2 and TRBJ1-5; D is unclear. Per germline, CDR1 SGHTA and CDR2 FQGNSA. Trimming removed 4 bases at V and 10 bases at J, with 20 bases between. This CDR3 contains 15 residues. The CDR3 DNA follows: TGTGCCAGCAGCTCAGGACGGGGAGGGTCACTTCCCCAGCATTTT. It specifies CASSSGRGGSLPQHF.

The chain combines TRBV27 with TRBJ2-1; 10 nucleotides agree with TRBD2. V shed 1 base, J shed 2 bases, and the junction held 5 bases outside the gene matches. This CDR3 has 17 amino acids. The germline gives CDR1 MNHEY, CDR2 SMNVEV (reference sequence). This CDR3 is CASSLWGLAGAYNEQFF. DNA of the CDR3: TGTGCCAGCAGTTTATGGGGGCTAGCGGGAGCCTACAATGAGCAGTTCTTC.

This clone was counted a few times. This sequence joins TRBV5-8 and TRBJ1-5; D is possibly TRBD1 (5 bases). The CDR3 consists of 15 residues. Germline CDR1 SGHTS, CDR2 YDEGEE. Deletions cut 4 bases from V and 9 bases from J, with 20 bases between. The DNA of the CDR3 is TGTGCCAGCAGCCTGGGGCCCCCGGGACTACGGCCCCAGCATTTT. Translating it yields CASSLGPPGLRPQHF.

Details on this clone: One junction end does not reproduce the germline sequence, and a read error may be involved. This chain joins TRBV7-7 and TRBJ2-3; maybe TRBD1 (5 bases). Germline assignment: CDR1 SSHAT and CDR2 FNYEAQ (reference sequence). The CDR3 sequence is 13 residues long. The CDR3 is CASSLRGADTQYF. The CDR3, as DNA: TGTGCTAGCAGCTTAAGGGGCGCAGATACGCAGTATTTT.

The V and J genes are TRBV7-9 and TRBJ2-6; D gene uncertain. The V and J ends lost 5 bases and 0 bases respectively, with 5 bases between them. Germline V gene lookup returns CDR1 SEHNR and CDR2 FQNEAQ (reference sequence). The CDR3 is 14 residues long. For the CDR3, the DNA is TGTGCCAGCAGCCCCATCTCTGGGGCCAACGTCCTGACTTTC. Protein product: CASSPISGANVLTF.

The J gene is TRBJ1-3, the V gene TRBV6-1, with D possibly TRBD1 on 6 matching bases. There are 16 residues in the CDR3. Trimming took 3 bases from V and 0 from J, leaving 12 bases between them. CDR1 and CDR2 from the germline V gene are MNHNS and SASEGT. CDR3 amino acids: CASSDGQPSSGNTIYF. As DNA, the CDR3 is TGTGCCAGCAGTGACGGACAGCCCAGCTCTGGAAACACCATATATTTT.

The CDR3 reads CATGTGDLSGYGYTF. CDR3 nucleotide sequence: TGTGCCACGGGGACAGGGGATTTATCGGGCTATGGCTACACCTTC. The genes are TRBV10-3 and TRBJ1-2; 10 nucleotides line up with TRBD1. Germline values: CDR1 ENHRY, CDR2 SYGVKD. The CDR3 totals 15 residues. The V segment lost 10 bases and the J segment 4 bases; nucleotides outside the gene matches: 12.

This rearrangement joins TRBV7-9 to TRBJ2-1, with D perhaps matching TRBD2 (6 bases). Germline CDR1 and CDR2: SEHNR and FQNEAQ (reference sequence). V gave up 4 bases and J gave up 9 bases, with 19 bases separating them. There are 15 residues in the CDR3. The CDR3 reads CASSSQEVGEVEQFF. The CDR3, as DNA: TGTGCCAGCAGCTCCCAGGAGGTGGGGGAGGTTGAGCAGTTCTTC.

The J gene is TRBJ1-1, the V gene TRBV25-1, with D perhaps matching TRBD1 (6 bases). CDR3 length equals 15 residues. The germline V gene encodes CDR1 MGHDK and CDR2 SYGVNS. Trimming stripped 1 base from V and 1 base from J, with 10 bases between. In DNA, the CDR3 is TGTGCCAGCAGTGAATGGGACACCCAGAACACTGAAGCTTTCTTT. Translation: CASSEWDTQNTEAFF.